This is a list of T cell receptor beta chains from one sample in a study of identical twins. TCRdb passed the 5' RACE reads through MiXCR, listing each CDR3 protein once. This sample has roughly 350,000 distinct CDR3 sequences, with over 9% found just once. The same specimen was also included in a second study, on yellow fever vaccine responses in identical twins.

Input material: CD8+ T cells sorted from blood. The receptors stem from a woman aged 18-29 years in good health. CDR3s leave out the opening cysteine and the closing phenylalanine or tryptophan. Not all rows give a size; the values are once, few, many and, for expanded clones, a class.

TRBV20-1	few	TRBJ2-5	SASLQETQY
TRBV7-8	NA	TRBJ2-1	ASSLAVPDNEQF
TRBV7-9	NA	TRBJ2-2	ASSLRDTENTGELF
TRBV11-2	NA	TRBJ2-2	ASSLALGDSPGELF
TRBV25-1	few	TRBJ2-7	ASSGGFAQY
TRBV24-1	few	TRBJ2-2	ATSERDRGLTGELF
TRBV3-1	few	TRBJ2-2	ASSPSPGQGVTGELF
TRBV29-1	many	TRBJ1-1	SVDPQGTEAF
TRBV7-9	few	TRBJ2-1	ASSPTDGSSYNEQF
TRBV4-1	NA	TRBJ2-7	ASSQAGSGSSYEQY
TRBV28	NA	TRBJ2-3	ASNLLAGRTHTQY
TRBV7-2	few	TRBJ2-4	ASSPLGGGELGNIQY
TRBV5-1	NA	TRBJ2-3	ASRDGVAGPTDTQY
TRBV7-9	NA	TRBJ2-2	ASSLKVSGTGELF
TRBV4-1	NA	TRBJ1-4	ASRSGSEKLF
TRBV15	few	TRBJ2-7	ATSRESSGVGFSLYEQY
TRBV9	few	TRBJ2-3	ASSVDRRTGVPTDTQY
TRBV12-3/TRBV12-4	many	TRBJ2-1	ASSSTGEGSYNEQF